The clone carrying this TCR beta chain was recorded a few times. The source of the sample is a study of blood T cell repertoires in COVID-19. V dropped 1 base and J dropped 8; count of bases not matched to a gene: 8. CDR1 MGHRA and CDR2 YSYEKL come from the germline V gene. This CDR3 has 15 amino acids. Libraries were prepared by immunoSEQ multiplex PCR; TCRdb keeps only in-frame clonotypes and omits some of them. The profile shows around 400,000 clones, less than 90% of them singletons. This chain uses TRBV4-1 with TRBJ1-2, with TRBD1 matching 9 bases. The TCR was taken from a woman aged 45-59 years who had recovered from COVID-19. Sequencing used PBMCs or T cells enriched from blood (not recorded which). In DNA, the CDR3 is TGCGCCAGCAGCCAAGTTACAGGGGGCGATCCGGGCTACACCTTC. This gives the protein CASSQVTGGDPGYTF.